The rows below give T cell receptor beta chains drawn from one sample of a study of shared clonotypes between healthy human individuals. The method was immunoSEQ multiplex PCR; TCRdb's version includes in-frame clones alone and lacks a portion of them. The profile shows millions of clones, approximately 93% of them singletons. Sequencing was performed on naive CD4+ T cells from PBMCs. These receptors were obtained from a man younger than 35 in good health. Some clones in this sample may be carry-over from other donors' samples. Each CDR3 is given with its conserved first and last residue. The order of the fields is J gene, V gene, clone size, D gene, CDR3 DNA, CDR3 protein. A D gene is named only where the DNA matches it firmly. A clone size is listed for some rows: how often the clone was seen (once, few, many), or a class if it is expanded.

j_call: TRBJ2-1; v_call: TRBV7-9; clone_size: -; d_call: TRBD1; cdr3_nt: TGTGCCAGCAGCTTTTCGCAGGGGGCCTACAATGAGCAGTTCTTC; cdr3_aa: CASSFSQGAYNEQFF
j_call: TRBJ1-1; v_call: TRBV15; clone_size: -; d_call: -; cdr3_nt: TGTGCCACCAGCAGAGAACCCGGGAGAGGGGGTAAAGCTTTCTTT; cdr3_aa: CATSREPGRGGKAFF
j_call: TRBJ2-6; v_call: TRBV11-2; clone_size: -; d_call: -; cdr3_nt: TGTGCCAGCAGCCCACGGGGCTCTGGGGCCAACGTCCTGACTTTC; cdr3_aa: CASSPRGSGANVLTF
j_call: TRBJ1-2; v_call: TRBV28; clone_size: -; d_call: TRBD1; cdr3_nt: TGTGCCAGCAGACCATCTAGGCCCGGGACAGGGGATACTAACTATGGCTACACCTTC; cdr3_aa: CASRPSRPGTGDTNYGYTF
j_call: TRBJ1-5; v_call: TRBV27; clone_size: once; d_call: -; cdr3_nt: TGTGCCAGCAGTCCCCTAGTTGAAGTTTATAGCAATCAGCCCCAGCATTTT; cdr3_aa: CASSPLVEVYSNQPQHF
j_call: TRBJ2-7; v_call: TRBV2; clone_size: -; d_call: TRBD2; cdr3_nt: TGTGCCAGCAGAGCCGGGACTAGCGGAACCTACGAGCAGTACTTC; cdr3_aa: CASRAGTSGTYEQYF
j_call: TRBJ2-3; v_call: TRBV6-1; clone_size: -; d_call: -; cdr3_nt: TGTGCCAGCAGTGAACCGGGAGTTATAGATACGCAGTATTTT; cdr3_aa: CASSEPGVIDTQYF
j_call: TRBJ2-5; v_call: TRBV28; clone_size: -; d_call: -; cdr3_nt: TGTGCCAGCATCCCCCAGGCCGCGGGGAAAGAGACCCAGTACTTC; cdr3_aa: CASIPQAAGKETQYF
j_call: TRBJ2-4; v_call: TRBV7-9; clone_size: -; d_call: TRBD2; cdr3_nt: TGTGCCAGCCACTGGCTAGCGGGAGGTGAAAACATTCAGTACTTC; cdr3_aa: CASHWLAGGENIQYF
j_call: TRBJ2-7; v_call: TRBV11-2; clone_size: -; d_call: -; cdr3_nt: TGTGCCAGCAGCTTAGCGGCAGTACCCGAGCAGTACTTC; cdr3_aa: CASSLAAVPEQYF
j_call: TRBJ1-1; v_call: TRBV5-1; clone_size: -; d_call: TRBD1; cdr3_nt: TGCGCCAGCAGCTTGTTTGGACAGGGGAATACTGAAGCTTTCTTT; cdr3_aa: CASSLFGQGNTEAFF
j_call: TRBJ2-7; v_call: TRBV18; clone_size: -; d_call: TRBD1; cdr3_nt: TGTGCCAGCTCACCACCGGGACAGGGTGGGGAGCAGTACTTC; cdr3_aa: CASSPPGQGGEQYF
j_call: TRBJ2-7; v_call: TRBV19; clone_size: -; d_call: -; cdr3_nt: TGTGCCAGTTCTAGAGGTTCACCCCTGGACTCCGAGCAGTACTTC; cdr3_aa: CASSRGSPLDSEQYF
j_call: TRBJ2-7; v_call: TRBV4-3; clone_size: -; d_call: TRBD2; cdr3_nt: TGCGCCAGCCAATTCTCTAGCGGTTACGAGCAGTACTTC; cdr3_aa: CASQFSSGYEQYF
j_call: TRBJ2-5; v_call: TRBV27; clone_size: -; d_call: -; cdr3_nt: TGTGCCAGCAGGCGAGGCAGGGAATTTGAAGAGACCCAGTACTTC; cdr3_aa: CASRRGREFEETQYF
j_call: TRBJ2-2; v_call: TRBV4-3; clone_size: -; d_call: -; cdr3_nt: TGCGCCAGCAGCCAAGAAGTCGTGTGGGGGAGCACCGGGGAGCTGTTTTTT; cdr3_aa: CASSQEVVWGSTGELFF
j_call: TRBJ2-7; v_call: TRBV30; clone_size: -; d_call: TRBD2; cdr3_nt: TGTGCCTGGAGGACCAGCGGGAGAGGATACGAGCAGTACTTC; cdr3_aa: CAWRTSGRGYEQYF
j_call: TRBJ2-3; v_call: TRBV2; clone_size: -; d_call: -; cdr3_nt: TGTGCCAGCAAATTTAGCGTCGACACAGATACGCAGTATTTT; cdr3_aa: CASKFSVDTDTQYF
j_call: TRBJ1-5; v_call: TRBV7-3; clone_size: -; d_call: -; cdr3_nt: TGTGCCAGCAGCTTAATCGGCGGTCAGCCCCAGCATTTT; cdr3_aa: CASSLIGGQPQHF
j_call: TRBJ2-1; v_call: TRBV5-6; clone_size: -; d_call: -; cdr3_nt: TGTGCCAGCAGCTTGCGAGCACCTTCCTACAATGAGCAGTTCTTC; cdr3_aa: CASSLRAPSYNEQFF
j_call: TRBJ2-2; v_call: TRBV29-1; clone_size: -; d_call: -; cdr3_nt: TGCAGCGTTAGGCGGGTAAGCGCCGACACCGGGGAGCTGTTTTTT; cdr3_aa: CSVRRVSADTGELFF
j_call: TRBJ2-7; v_call: TRBV15; clone_size: -; d_call: TRBD1; cdr3_nt: TGTGCCACCAGCAGAGGGTGGACAGGGGGCGTGGGGCAGTACTTC; cdr3_aa: CATSRGWTGGVGQYF
j_call: TRBJ1-2; v_call: TRBV28; clone_size: -; d_call: -; cdr3_nt: TGTGCCAGCAGTTTGGAGAGGTTTGGCTACACCTTC; cdr3_aa: CASSLERFGYTF
j_call: TRBJ1-3; v_call: TRBV30; clone_size: -; d_call: TRBD1; cdr3_nt: TGTGCCTGGAGGGGGCGGGACAGTCTCCGGGGCACCATATATTTT; cdr3_aa: CAWRGRDSLRGTIYF
j_call: TRBJ2-7; v_call: TRBV6-5; clone_size: -; d_call: TRBD1; cdr3_nt: TGTGCCAGCAGTTACTCGAACAGGGGAGCCTACGAGCAGTACTTC; cdr3_aa: CASSYSNRGAYEQYF
j_call: TRBJ2-1; v_call: TRBV6-6; clone_size: -; d_call: -; cdr3_nt: TGTGCCAGCAGTTACAAGGTAGGGATAGGCCATGAGCAGTTCTTC; cdr3_aa: CASSYKVGIGHEQFF
j_call: TRBJ2-3; v_call: TRBV7-9; clone_size: -; d_call: -; cdr3_nt: TGTGCCAGCAGCCGGCCGGGACCCAGCACAGATACGCAGTATTTT; cdr3_aa: CASSRPGPSTDTQYF
j_call: TRBJ2-7; v_call: TRBV14; clone_size: few; d_call: -; cdr3_nt: TGTGCCAGCAGCCCGACTAACCCCTACGAGCAGTACTTC; cdr3_aa: CASSPTNPYEQYF
j_call: TRBJ1-5; v_call: TRBV18; clone_size: -; d_call: TRBD1; cdr3_nt: TGTGCCAGCACTACAGGGGTTAGCAATCAGCCCCAGCATTTT; cdr3_aa: CASTTGVSNQPQHF